The 32 T cell receptor beta chains reported below all come from one sample, sequenced in a study of Ad26.COV2.S vaccination and SARS-CoV-2 variants. Treatment specified: around 19 received Ad26.COV2.S at low or high dose, single or two shots; 5 received placebo; per-sample allocation not given. Day 63 after the first injection of vaccine or placebo was the sampling time. Assay: immunoSEQ multiplex PCR; the TCRdb copy retains only in-frame clones and omits some. The sample lists a few hundred thousand clones, roughly 84% occurring once. The material was peripheral blood, obtained in a trial of Ad26.COV2.S vaccine versus placebo. The origin of the receptors is a person between 18 and 65 years old who received the Ad26.COV2.S COVID-19 vaccine or a placebo.

The rearrangement uses TRBV6-2 or TRBV6-3 and TRBJ2-2; 11 bases are a match to TRBD2. CDR3 size: 15 residues. Germline loops: CDR1 MNHEY, CDR2 SVGEGT. The junction had 4 bases not matched to a gene; V was cut back by 5 bases and J by 5 bases. The DNA of the CDR3 is TGTGCCAGCAGTATAGCGGGGGGGCAGACCGGGGAGCTGTTTTTT. This sequence encodes CASSIAGGQTGELFF.

J is TRBJ2-1 and V is TRBV30; possible D gene TRBD1, 6 bases. This CDR3 region has 13 residues. Germline loops: CDR1 GTSNPN, CDR2 SVGIG (reference sequence). Trimming cost V 2 bases and J 9 bases, with 14 bases left between them. The CDR3: CAWSNSRDTEQFF. The CDR3, as DNA: TGTGCCTGGAGTAACTCCCGGGACACTGAGCAGTTCTTC.

J is TRBJ2-2 and V is TRBV19; D may be TRBD1 or TRBD2 (5 bases each). The germline V gene has CDR1 LNHDA and CDR2 SQIVND (reference sequence). The CDR3 contains 14 residues. V was cut by 11 bases and J by 0 bases, with 13 bases left in between. The CDR3 is CAVGTPSNTGELFF. The DNA of the CDR3 is TGTGCCGTTGGGACCCCCTCGAACACCGGGGAGCTGTTTTTT.

The V call is TRBV7-6, the J call TRBJ2-1; 12 nucleotides align to TRBD2. V gave up 3 bases and J gave up 5 bases; unmatched junction bases: 5. Looked up from germline, CDR1 is SGHVS and CDR2 is FNYEAQ. This CDR3 contains 16 residues. This CDR3 reads CASSFGTSGGNNEQFF. DNA for the CDR3: TGTGCCAGCAGCTTTGGCACTAGCGGGGGGAACAATGAGCAGTTCTTC. Full variable domain (missing parts from reference TRBV7-6 and TRBJ2-1): GAGVSQSPRYKVTKRGQDVALRCDPISGHVSLYWYRQALGQGPEFLTYFNYEAQQDKSGLPNDRFSAERPEGSISTLTIQRTEQRDSAMYRCASSFGTSGGNNEQFFGPGTRLTVL.

The chain combines TRBV7-9 with TRBJ2-1; tentative D call: TRBD1 (5 bases). Germline V gene data show CDR1 as SEHNR and CDR2 as FQNEAQ (reference sequence). The CDR3 length is 14 residues. The V gene lost 5 bases and the J gene lost 15 bases, with 23 bases spanning the gap. The CDR3 protein is CASSRQMDKLRWFF. As DNA, the CDR3 is TGTGCCAGCAGCCGACAAATGGACAAGTTGCGTTGGTTCTTC.

V is TRBV4-1 and J is TRBJ2-5, with 8 positions matching TRBD2. Germline loops: CDR1 MGHRA, CDR2 YSYEKL. After removal of 1 base from V and 4 bases from J, the junction contained 8 bases not matched to a gene. The CDR3 contains 16 residues. In DNA form, the CDR3 reads TGCGCCAGCAGCCAAGGTCTAGCGGCGGGGGGAGAGACCCAGTACTTC. Translation gives CASSQGLAAGGETQYF.

The chain employs TRBV7-6 and TRBJ2-3, with TRBD2 matching over 7 bases. Looked up from germline, CDR1 is SGHVS and CDR2 is FNYEAQ. V gave up 3 bases and J gave up 3 bases; unmatched junction bases: 6. The length of the CDR3 is 15 residues. The CDR3 sequence: CASSLEGGYTDTQYF. The CDR3 DNA follows: TGTGCCAGCAGCTTGGAGGGAGGGTATACAGATACGCAGTATTTT.

The chain recombines TRBV9 with TRBJ1-3; TRBD1 is a possible D gene (5 bases). Looked up from germline, CDR1 is SGDLS and CDR2 is YYNGEE. The ends were cut back, 0 bases at V and 5 bases at J, with 15 bases in the middle. This CDR3 is 16 amino acids long. CDR3 loop: CASSVERGSGRNTIYF. The CDR3 DNA reads as TGTGCCAGCAGCGTAGAGAGGGGATCGGGCAGAAACACCATATATTTT.

This sequence joins TRBV3-1 (or the pseudogene TRBV3-2) and TRBJ2-3, with 8 bases that match TRBD2. Looked up from germline, CDR1 is LGHDT and CDR2 is YNNKEL (reference sequence). The CDR3 has 16 residues. Unmatched junction bases numbered 10, after V lost 4 bases and J lost 4 bases. This CDR3 is CASSPLSIAGSDTQYF. CDR3 bases: TGTGCCAGCAGCCCGCTATCGATAGCGGGGTCAGATACGCAGTATTTT.

This chain links TRBV5-1 with TRBJ2-7; D may be TRBD1 or TRBD2 (6 bases each). The length of the CDR3 is 15 residues. The germline CDR1 and CDR2 sequences are SGHRS and YFSETQ. V was pared by 4 bases and J by 4 bases, with 18 bases between. DNA for the CDR3: TGCGCCAGCAGCGGAGGAGCCGGGGGCGGGTACGAGCAGTACTTC. This sequence encodes CASSGGAGGGYEQYF. The full variable domain, rest sourced from reference TRBV5-1 and TRBJ2-7, is KAGVTQTPRYLIKTRGQQVTLSCSPISGHRSVSWYQQTPGQGLQFLFEYFSETQRNKGNFPGRFSGRQFSNSRSEMNVSTLELGDSALYLCASSGGAGGGYEQYFGPGTRLTVT.

CDR3 in DNA: TGCGCCAGCAGCCAAATAAACCTAAACACTGAAGCTTTCTTT. It is translated as CASSQINLNTEAFF. The V and J genes are TRBV5-1 and TRBJ1-1; D call uncertain. The CDR3 is 14 residues long. The germline V gene encodes CDR1 SGHRS and CDR2 YFSETQ. Trimming removed 4 bases from V and 2 bases from J, with 12 bases in between. Complete variable domain (other parts from reference TRBV5-1 and TRBJ1-1): KAGVTQTPRYLIKTRGQQVTLSCSPISGHRSVSWYQQTPGQGLQFLFEYFSETQRNKGNFPGRFSGRQFSNSRSEMNVSTLELGDSALYLCASSQINLNTEAFFGQGTRLTVV.

The V and J genes are TRBV11-2 and TRBJ2-2, with D possibly matching TRBD2 (6 bases). CDR1 is SGHAT, CDR2 FQNNGV, per germline. Between the trimmed V and J ends, which lost 5 bases and 4 bases, there was a span of 20 bases. There are 17 residues in the CDR3. The CDR3: CASSTSLATRGTGELFF. In DNA, the CDR3 is TGTGCCAGCAGCACCTCGCTAGCGACCCGAGGCACCGGGGAGCTGTTTTTT.

The chain joins TRBV20-1 to TRBJ1-1; unclear D gene. V lost 7 bases, J lost 10 bases, and 13 bases lay in between. The CDR3 length is 10 residues. Germline V gene sequence: CDR1 DFQATT, CDR2 SNEGSKA (reference sequence). The CDR3 spells CSVGFSRAFF. DNA of the CDR3: TGCAGTGTGGGCTTCTCGCGAGCTTTCTTT.

V is TRBV7-9 and J is TRBJ2-7; D gene ambiguous. The CDR3 has 16 residues. V lost 2 bases and J 0 bases, leaving 14 bases between the germline ends. Germline V gene sequence: CDR1 SEHNR, CDR2 FQNEAQ (reference sequence). The CDR3 nucleotides are TGTGCCAGCAGCTTATTCCCGCAGATGAGCTCCTACGAGCAGTACTTC. Translation gives CASSLFPQMSSYEQYF.

V gene TRBV21-1 combines with J gene TRBJ1-2; the table names TRBD1, a call not compared with the DNA. TRBV21-1 is noted as a pseudogene. The CDR3 spans 17 residues. The CDR3 bases are TGTGCCAGCAGCGAACCGATAAAGCTAGGGGGCGCGAGGGGCTACACCTTC. This encodes CASSEPIKLGGARGYTF.

The chain joins TRBV3-1 (or the pseudogene TRBV3-2) to TRBJ2-1, with D hard to call. This CDR3 region has 16 residues. CDR1 is LGHDT and CDR2 is YNNKEL in the germline V gene (reference sequence). The ends were cut back, 1 base at V and 0 bases at J, with 10 bases in the middle. The CDR3 sequence is CASSQVSLSSYNEQFF. The CDR3 coding sequence is TGTGCCAGCAGCCAAGTTTCTCTGAGCTCCTACAATGAGCAGTTCTTC.

The J gene is TRBJ1-6, the V gene TRBV6-5; 9 bases align to TRBD1. CDR1 and CDR2 (germline): MNHEY, SVGAGI. V shed 7 bases and J 11 bases; nucleotides not matched to a gene: 12. The CDR3 runs to 15 residues. The CDR3: CASTLGQGTVTPLHF. The DNA for the CDR3 is TGTGCCAGCACCCTTGGACAGGGGACGGTTACACCCCTCCACTTT.

This clone was counted a few times. V is TRBV6-5 and J is TRBJ1-1; tentative D call: TRBD1 (5 bases). This CDR3 is 12 amino acids long. Germline lookup yields CDR1 MNHEY and CDR2 SVGAGI. V was pared by 3 bases and J by 6 bases, with 8 bases between. This CDR3 is CASSYRGAEAFF. The CDR3 coding sequence is TGTGCCAGCAGTTATCGGGGGGCTGAAGCTTTCTTT.

The chain uses TRBV29-1 and TRBJ1-1, with 7 bases fitting TRBD1. The CDR3 loop spans 14 amino acids. The ends lost 5 bases at V and 6 bases at J; junction bases unmatched: 12. Germline loops: CDR1 SQVTM, CDR2 ANQGSEA. The DNA for the CDR3 is TGCAGCGTTCTCCCTGGCAGGGGGAGGTCTGAAGCTTTCTTT. This codes for CSVLPGRGRSEAFF.

The rearrangement uses TRBV11-1 and TRBJ2-7; 7 bases agree with TRBD1. The CDR3 is 17 amino acids. CDR1 and CDR2 (germline): SGHAT, FQDESV (reference sequence). Losses at the gene ends were 4 bases for V and 2 bases for J; bases not matched to a gene: 14. The CDR3 loop reads CASSSAPRDRKTYEQYF. CDR3 in DNA: TGTGCCAGCAGCTCAGCTCCCCGGGACAGAAAAACCTACGAGCAGTACTTC.

As concerns this clone: Additional DNA sequences in this sample encode the identical CDR3. J is TRBJ1-2 and V is TRBV15, with TRBD1 identical over 9 bases. Germline V CDR1 and CDR2: LNHNV, YYDKDF (reference sequence). V gave up 3 bases and J gave up 4 bases; unmatched junction bases: 0. The CDR3 length is 13 residues. This CDR3 is CATSRDRGYGYTF. Written as DNA, the CDR3 is TGTGCCACCAGCAGGGACAGGGGCTATGGCTACACCTTC. The full variable domain, rest sourced from reference TRBV15 and TRBJ1-2, is DAMVIQNPRYQVTQFGKPVTLSCSQTLNHNVMYWYQQKSSQAPKLLFHYYDKDFNNEADTPDNFQSRRPNTSFCFLDIRSPGLGDTAMYLCATSRDRGYGYTFGSGTRLTVV.

The rearrangement links TRBV27 to TRBJ2-2; possibly TRBD1 for D (5 bases). The germline V gene encodes CDR1 MNHEY and CDR2 SMNVEV (reference sequence). This CDR3 region has 18 residues. Trimming left V 2 bases short and J 0 bases short, with 16 bases between. The CDR3 here is CASSLPHQGKANTGELFF. The CDR3 DNA sequence: TGTGCCAGCAGTTTACCCCATCAGGGAAAGGCGAACACCGGGGAGCTGTTTTTT.

This clone was seen a single time. The chain is built from TRBV19 and TRBJ1-5; TRBD1 is a possible D gene (5 bases). This CDR3 contains 13 residues. The germline CDR1 and CDR2 sequences are LNHDA and SQIVND (reference sequence). V was cut by 8 bases and J by 3 bases, with 11 bases left in between. As DNA, the CDR3 is TGTGCCAGTGTGGGCAGGGACAATCAGCCCCAGCATTTT. This encodes CASVGRDNQPQHF.

This clone came up once. The chain is built from TRBV7-3 and TRBJ2-7; D is perhaps TRBD1 or TRBD2 (6 bases each). Germline CDR1 is SGHTA and CDR2 is FQGTGA. The CDR3 length is 11 residues. V shed 5 bases and J shed 9 bases, with 11 bases lying between them. The CDR3 sequence is CASSLGGLQYF. Here the CDR3 DNA reads TGTGCCAGCAGCCTAGGGGGGTTGCAGTACTTC.

The table lists this clone with a count of one. The V gene is TRBV19, the J gene TRBJ1-2, with 7 bases aligning to TRBD1. V shed 9 bases and J 2 bases; nucleotides not matched to a gene: 15. The germline V gene encodes CDR1 LNHDA and CDR2 SQIVND (reference sequence). The CDR3 has 16 residues. DNA for the CDR3: TGTGCCAGCATACCAGAGGCAGGGGGGAAGAACTATGGCTACACCTTC. The encoded protein is CASIPEAGGKNYGYTF.

The CDR3 spells CASSLLGLGTVDYGYTF. CDR3 nucleotide sequence: TGTGCCAGCAGCTTGTTAGGGCTCGGGACAGTTGACTATGGCTACACCTTC. The rearrangement links TRBV5-5 to TRBJ1-2; TRBD1 matches 7 bases. From germline, CDR1 is SGHKS and CDR2 YYEKEE (reference sequence). Trimming at V came to 1 base and at J to 3 bases, leaving 12 bases not matched to a gene. CDR3 length: 17 residues.

This clone appeared once. The chain couples TRBV19 to TRBJ2-4; D is possibly TRBD1 (6 bases). Trimming removed 5 bases at V and 3 bases at J, with 8 bases between. Germline V gene data show CDR1 as LNHDA and CDR2 as SQIVND (reference sequence). The CDR3 has 13 amino acids. The CDR3 loop is CASSPGDKNIQYF. CDR3 DNA sequence: TGTGCCAGTAGTCCAGGGGACAAAAACATTCAGTACTTC.

The chain has TRBV4-2 and TRBJ2-2, with D perhaps matching TRBD1 (6 bases). Deletions cut 0 bases from V and 1 base from J, with 12 bases between. There are 17 residues in the CDR3. Germline lookup yields CDR1 LGHNA and CDR2 YNFKEQ. Here the CDR3 reads CASSQEQTGRNTGELFF. The CDR3 DNA sequence: TGTGCCAGCAGCCAAGAGCAAACAGGGAGGAACACCGGGGAGCTGTTTTTT.

The chain carries TRBV27 and TRBJ1-1, with D hard to call. The V gene's germline CDR1 is MNHEY and CDR2 SMNVEV (reference sequence). Trimming removed 2 bases at V and 5 bases at J, with 12 bases between. This CDR3 contains 14 residues. CDR3 protein: CASSLNPTVTEAFF. The CDR3 DNA reads TGTGCCAGCAGTTTAAACCCGACGGTTACTGAAGCTTTCTTT.

V usage is TRBV6-1 and J usage is TRBJ1-2; D gene ambiguous. The CDR3 covers 13 residues. The germline CDR1 and CDR2 sequences are MNHNS and SASEGT. V was cut by 3 bases and J by 4 bases, with 9 bases left in between. The CDR3 bases are TGTGCCAGCAGTGAGGGCGAAATCTATGGCTACACCTTC. Encoded protein: CASSEGEIYGYTF.

The chain has TRBV12-5 and TRBJ2-3, with TRBD1 identical over 8 bases. CDR1 is LGHNT and CDR2 is FRNRAP in the germline V gene. The junction had 5 bases not matched to a gene; V was cut back by 5 bases and J by 1 base. The CDR3 is 15 residues long. The CDR3 DNA reads as TGTGCTAGTGGTGACCCGGACAGGGGCACAGATACGCAGTATTTT. It codes for CASGDPDRGTDTQYF.

As for this clone: An end of the junction does not agree with germline; a read error may underlie this. The V call is TRBV12-5, the J call TRBJ1-2; perhaps TRBD1 as D (5 bases). In germline, CDR1 is LGHNT, CDR2 FRNRAP. The CDR3 covers 13 residues. In DNA form, the CDR3 reads TGTGCTAGTGGTTTGTTAAGAGGCAGGGCCCAATCCTTC. Encoded protein: CASGLLRGRAQSF. The full variable domain, in which reference TRBV12-5 and TRBJ1-2 provide the parts outside the CDR3, is DARVTQTPRHKVTEMGQEVTMRCQPILGHNTVFWYRQTMMQGLELLAYFRNRAPLDDSGMPKDRFSAEMPDATLATLKIQPSEPRDSAVYFCASGLLRGRAQSFGSGTRLTVV.